Shown below are 27 T cell receptor beta chains from a single sample sequenced in a study of identical twins. From the 5' RACE reads, TCRdb called clonotypes with MiXCR, one entry per CDR3 protein. The data show about 690,000 distinct CDR3 sequences, approximately 22% seen once. The same data also went into a second study, on T cells expressing NK-cell markers.

Sequences were obtained from PBMCs. All receptors derive from a young woman in good health.

This clonotype was found a few times. V gene TRBV20-1 combines with J gene TRBJ2-1; 10 bases are a match to TRBD2. V trimming: 4 bases; J trimming: 4 bases; junction bases outside the gene matches: 7. The CDR3 sequence is 15 residues long. Germline assignment: CDR1 DFQATT and CDR2 SNEGSKA (reference sequence). The CDR3 loop reads CSAKPLAGGYNEQFF. For the CDR3, the DNA is TGCAGTGCTAAACCTTTAGCGGGAGGTTACAATGAGCAGTTCTTC.

This clonotype was counted between two and nine times. The chain links TRBV5-1 to TRBJ2-7; tentative D call: TRBD2 (5 bases). The V gene lost 4 bases and the J gene lost 2 bases, with 10 bases spanning the gap. The CDR3 length is 13 residues. Looked up from germline, CDR1 is SGHRS and CDR2 is YFSETQ. The CDR3 protein is CASSRTFAYEQYF. CDR3 bases: TGCGCCAGCAGCCGGACTTTCGCCTACGAGCAGTACTTC.

The CDR3 nucleotides are TGTGCCAGCAGTTTAGGAGTCAGGTCCTCCTACGAGCAGTACTTC. Its translation is CASSLGVRSSYEQYF. This chain uses TRBV12-3 or TRBV12-4 with TRBJ2-7, with D hard to call. The ends were cut back, 1 base at V and 0 bases at J, with 10 bases in the middle. This CDR3 spans 15 amino acids.

The chain has TRBV7-3 and TRBJ2-1; 9 bases map to TRBD2. Germline assignment: CDR1 SGHTA and CDR2 FQGTGA. CDR3 length: 16 residues. The trim removed 5 bases at V and 4 bases at J, leaving 9 bases unmatched. CDR3 in DNA: TGTGCCAGCAGCCCAACCACGGCGGGGGGGTACAATGAGCAGTTCTTC. Protein sequence: CASSPTTAGGYNEQFF.

V gene TRBV12-3 or TRBV12-4 combines with J gene TRBJ2-7; a weak D match, TRBD1 (5 bases). The CDR3 extends over 15 amino acids. V was clipped by 2 bases and J by 1 base, with 12 bases between them. The CDR3 region is CASSLRSTGSYEQYF. The CDR3 DNA reads as TGTGCCAGCAGTTTAAGGAGCACAGGTTCCTACGAGCAGTACTTC.

This clonotype was observed a few times. The chain employs TRBV3-1 and TRBJ2-1; TRBD2 might be the D (5 bases). This CDR3 is built from 17 residues. V lost 5 bases to trimming and J lost 0 bases, with 17 bases between them. Germline CDR1 LGHDT, CDR2 YNNKEL (reference sequence). The CDR3 region has the DNA TGTGCCAGCAGCTTCCGTCGGACTCCGAGCTCCTACAATGAGCAGTTCTTC. Protein product: CASSFRRTPSSYNEQFF.

The J gene is TRBJ2-1, the V gene TRBV20-1; 10 nucleotides match TRBD2. Trimming removed 3 bases from V and 3 bases from J; junction bases left unmatched: 5. The germline V gene has CDR1 DFQATT and CDR2 SNEGSKA (reference sequence). This CDR3 is built from 15 residues. The CDR3 loop reads CSARASGSFYNEQFF. The DNA for the CDR3 is TGCAGTGCTAGGGCTAGCGGGAGCTTCTACAATGAGCAGTTCTTC.

The gene calls are TRBV4-2 and TRBJ1-5; the D gene is possibly TRBD1 (5 bases). The V end lost 0 bases, the J end lost 3 bases, and 12 bases lay between the germline ends. This CDR3 has 16 amino acids. Germline V CDR1 and CDR2: LGHNA, YNFKEQ. The CDR3 bases are TGTGCCAGCAGCCAAGAAGGGGTTGGGGCCAATCAGCCCCAGCATTTT. Protein product: CASSQEGVGANQPQHF.

This clonotype has a handful of counts. The gene calls are TRBV4-3 and TRBJ2-1; D possibly matches TRBD1 or TRBD2 (6 bases each). Trimming removed 3 bases at V and 5 bases at J, with 17 bases between. Germline V CDR1 and CDR2: LGHNA, YSLEER. The CDR3 is 16 amino acids. The CDR3 DNA reads as TGCGCCAGCAGCCAGTGGATAGCGGCAGGGGACAATGAGCAGTTCTTC. Translated, it gives CASSQWIAAGDNEQFF.

V gene TRBV12-3 or TRBV12-4 combines with J gene TRBJ1-2; a weak D match, TRBD1 (5 bases). The CDR3 covers 12 residues. V shed 5 bases and J shed 7 bases, with 11 bases lying between them. CDR3 nucleotides: TGTGCCAGCAGTACGCAGGGATTTGGCTACACCTTC. Translation: CASSTQGFGYTF.

V and J are TRBV6-1 and TRBJ2-5, with D perhaps being TRBD1 or TRBD2 (6 bases each). This CDR3 spans 13 amino acids. Trimming took off 7 bases at V and 7 bases at J, with 16 bases between the two ends. Germline lookup yields CDR1 MNHNS and CDR2 SASEGT. The CDR3 loop is CASTLPGAGTQYF. Here the CDR3 DNA reads TGTGCCAGCACCTTACCGGGGGCCGGGACCCAGTACTTC.

The J gene is TRBJ2-7, the V gene TRBV20-1, with D possibly matching TRBD2 (6 bases). Germline CDR1 DFQATT, CDR2 SNEGSKA (reference sequence). Trimming took 1 base from V and 6 from J, leaving 16 bases between them. CDR3 length: 14 amino acids. The CDR3 DNA reads TGCAGTGCTAGAGGTCCGGGAGACGCTCGCGAGCAGTACTTC. Its translation: CSARGPGDAREQYF.

This chain links TRBV7-9 with TRBJ2-5; 10 positions match TRBD1. After removal of 4 bases from V and 5 bases from J, the junction contained 7 bases not matched to a gene. CDR1 is SEHNR, CDR2 FQNEAQ, per germline (reference sequence). This CDR3 spans 15 amino acids. The CDR3 coding sequence is TGTGCCAGCAGCTGGGCCGGGACAGGGGTGGAGACCCAGTACTTC. Amino acid sequence: CASSWAGTGVETQYF.

The rearrangement uses TRBV5-1 and TRBJ2-7, with 7 bases aligning to TRBD1. V trimming: 3 bases; J trimming: 3 bases; junction bases outside the gene matches: 6. The CDR3 is 14 residues long. Germline lookup yields CDR1 SGHRS and CDR2 YFSETQ. The CDR3 sequence: CASSSRDRNYEQYF. Written as DNA, the CDR3 is TGCGCCAGCAGCTCCCGGGACAGAAACTACGAGCAGTACTTC.

There are a few counts of this clonotype. The chain has TRBV24-1 and TRBJ2-3; no firm D call. The CDR3 consists of 14 residues. The V end lost 4 bases, the J end lost 1 base, and 8 bases lay between the germline ends. Per the germline V gene, CDR1 is KGHDR and CDR2 is SFDVKD. The CDR3 coding sequence is TGTGCCACCAGTGACAGTGAAGGCACAGATACGCAGTATTTT. Encoded protein: CATSDSEGTDTQYF.

In its sample, this clonotype was seen many times. The chain employs TRBV7-9 and TRBJ1-5; D is undetermined. The CDR3 contains 11 residues. The germline V and J ends were trimmed by 1 base and 7 bases, with 2 bases remaining between them. Germline lookup yields CDR1 SEHNR and CDR2 FQNEAQ (reference sequence). The DNA for the CDR3 is TGTGCCAGCAGCTTAGTCCAGCCCCAGCATTTT. Protein: CASSLVQPQHF.

There are many counts of this clonotype. The chain recombines TRBV6-5 with TRBJ1-1; D is perhaps TRBD1 (6 bases). Trimming pared 2 bases from V and 0 bases from J, leaving 16 bases between. This CDR3 comprises 17 residues. Germline V gives CDR1 MNHEY, CDR2 SVGAGI. The CDR3 DNA reads TGTGCCAGCAGTTACACGTCGGGGGCCAGAATGAACACTGAAGCTTTCTTT. This translates into CASSYTSGARMNTEAFF.

The rearrangement uses TRBV5-6 and TRBJ1-2, with 8 bases fitting TRBD1. CDR3 length: 15 amino acids. Losses at the gene ends were 5 bases for V and 1 base for J; bases not matched to a gene: 7. The germline gives CDR1 SGHDT, CDR2 YYEEEE. The CDR3 sequence is CASRFYRGSNYGYTF. CDR3 nucleotides: TGTGCCAGCAGATTTTACAGGGGGAGTAACTATGGCTACACCTTC.

Many counts were recorded for this clonotype. This chain joins TRBV5-1 and TRBJ2-7; D gene unclear. The CDR3 extends over 11 amino acids. In germline, CDR1 is SGHRS, CDR2 YFSETQ. The ends were cut back, 4 bases at V and 3 bases at J, with 5 bases in the middle. The CDR3 region is CASSGDYEQYF. The CDR3 bases are TGCGCCAGCAGCGGGGACTACGAGCAGTACTTC.

This clonotype appeared a few times. V usage is TRBV27 and J usage is TRBJ2-5; 10 positions match TRBD2. This CDR3 has 15 amino acids. V shed 6 bases, J shed 3 bases, and the junction held 7 bases outside the gene matches. In germline, CDR1 is MNHEY, CDR2 SMNVEV (reference sequence). CDR3 bases: TGTGCCAGCAGGCCGAGCGGGGGGGCTAAAGAGACCCAGTACTTC. Protein product: CASRPSGGAKETQYF.

The chain carries TRBV7-9 and TRBJ2-1, with D hard to call. The V end was cut by 5 bases, the J end by 8 bases, with 13 bases between. This CDR3 is built from 13 residues. Germline values: CDR1 SEHNR, CDR2 FQNEAQ (reference sequence). The CDR3, as DNA: TGTGCCAGCAGCAGAGGAGAGGAAGATGAGCAGTTCTTC. Translation gives CASSRGEEDEQFF. Filled out from reference TRBV7-9 and TRBJ2-1, the complete variable domain reads DTGVSQNPRHKITKRGQNVTFRCDPISEHNRLYWYRQTLGQGPEFLTYFQNEAQLEKSRLLSDRFSAERPKGSFSTLEIQRTEQGDSAMYLCASSRGEEDEQFFGPGTRLTVL.

Ten or more counts support this clonotype. The chain joins TRBV27 to TRBJ1-2; 9 bases are shared with TRBD1. V was pared by 6 bases and J by 6 bases, with 2 bases of the junction left unmatched. CDR1 and CDR2 from the germline V gene are MNHEY and SMNVEV (reference sequence). CDR3 length: 12 amino acids. DNA for the CDR3: TGTGCCAGCAGACAGGGGGCCCATGGCTACACCTTC. Its translation is CASRQGAHGYTF.

The J gene is TRBJ1-5, the V gene TRBV15; no clear D gene. From germline, CDR1 is LNHNV and CDR2 YYDKDF (reference sequence). The CDR3 sequence is 20 residues long. The V end lost 0 bases, the J end lost 0 bases, and 21 bases lay between the germline ends. The CDR3 is CATSRDSETTTPYSNQPQHF. The CDR3, as DNA: TGTGCCACCAGCAGAGATTCCGAGACAACAACACCCTATAGCAATCAGCCCCAGCATTTT.

V is TRBV5-4 and J is TRBJ2-1; 9 nucleotides align to TRBD2. CDR3 length equals 16 residues. Germline-derived CDR1 and CDR2 are SGHNT and YYREEE (reference sequence). With V trimmed by 1 base and J by 9 bases, 11 bases remained unmatched. The CDR3 DNA follows: TGTGCCAGCAGCTTGATTTCCAGCGGGAGGCTCGGTGAGCAGTTCTTC. This gives the protein CASSLISSGRLGEQFF.

The chain couples TRBV5-1 to TRBJ2-3, with D perhaps TRBD1 or TRBD2 (5 bases each). V was trimmed by 0 bases and J by 2 bases, leaving 7 bases between them. Germline V gives CDR1 SGHRS, CDR2 YFSETQ. The CDR3 extends over 14 amino acids. The CDR3 spells CASSLGDDTDTQYF. The CDR3 nucleotides are TGCGCCAGCAGCTTGGGGGACGACACAGATACGCAGTATTTT.

The chain joins TRBV5-1 to TRBJ2-5, with D perhaps being TRBD1 or TRBD2 (5 bases each). Trimming took off 0 bases at V and 1 base at J, with 16 bases between the two ends. This CDR3 spans 17 amino acids. The germline CDR1 and CDR2 sequences are SGHRS and YFSETQ. The CDR3 here is CASSLGAGTSGQETQYF. CDR3 DNA: TGCGCCAGCAGCTTGGGGGCCGGGACCTCGGGCCAAGAGACCCAGTACTTC.

The V gene is TRBV29-1, the J gene TRBJ2-6; TRBD1 matches at 8 bases. With 2 bases clipped from V and 0 bases from J, the junction kept 6 bases outside the gene matches. There are 17 residues in the CDR3. CDR1 is SQVTM and CDR2 is ANQGSEA in the germline V gene. CDR3 bases: TGCAGCGTTGAATGGCGGACAGGGAACTCTGGGGCCAACGTCCTGACTTTC. Encoded protein: CSVEWRTGNSGANVLTF.